This entry features one TCR beta chain sequence. Antigen unknown. Time point defined: baseline, week 1 (first vaccination visit). The treatment denotes: pre-vaccination baseline after standard-of-care therapy. This sample is part of a study of a mutant IDH1 vaccine in newly diagnosed glioma. Across the whole study: Every participant had undergone radiotherapy, temozolomide, or both before, and most underwent both. Study-wide results and caveats: In about 94% of patients, immune responses induced by the vaccine occurred. Whatever changes occurred in top peripheral T cell clonotypes seemed unrelated to pseudoprogression.

CDR1 and CDR2 (germline): KGHSH, LQKENI. Trimming took 0 bases from V and 6 from J, leaving 11 bases between them. The CDR3 consists of 14 residues. Clones were sequenced by immunoSEQ multiplex PCR, and TCRdb holds only the in-frame ones, with some missing. The table shows about 66,000 clones, with just over 85% occurring only once. This chain uses TRBV18 with TRBJ1-1, with D unclear. The clonotype was recovered from a man aged 25 to 40 with glioma. The sample in question was PBMCs, obtained from a glioma patient treated with radiotherapy, temozolomide or both. The CDR3 spells CASSPPLKVSEAFF. In nucleotides, the CDR3 is TGTGCCAGCTCACCACCGTTGAAGGTTTCTGAAGCTTTCTTT.